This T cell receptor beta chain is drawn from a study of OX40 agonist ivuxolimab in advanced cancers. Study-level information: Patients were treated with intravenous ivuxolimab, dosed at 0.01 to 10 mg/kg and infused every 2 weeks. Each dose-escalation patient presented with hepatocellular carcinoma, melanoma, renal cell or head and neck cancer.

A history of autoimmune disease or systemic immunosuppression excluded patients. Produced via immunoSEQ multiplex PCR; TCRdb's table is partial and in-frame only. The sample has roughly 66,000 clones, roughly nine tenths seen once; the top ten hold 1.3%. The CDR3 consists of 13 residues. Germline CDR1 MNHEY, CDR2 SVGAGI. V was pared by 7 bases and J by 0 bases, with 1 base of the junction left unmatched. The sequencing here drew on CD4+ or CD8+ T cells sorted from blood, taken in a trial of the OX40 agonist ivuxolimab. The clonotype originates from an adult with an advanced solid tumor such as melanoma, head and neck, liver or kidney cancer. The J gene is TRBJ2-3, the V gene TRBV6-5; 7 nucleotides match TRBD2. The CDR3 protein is CASNSGSTDTQYF. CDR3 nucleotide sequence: TGTGCCAGCAATAGCGGGAGCACAGATACGCAGTATTTT.